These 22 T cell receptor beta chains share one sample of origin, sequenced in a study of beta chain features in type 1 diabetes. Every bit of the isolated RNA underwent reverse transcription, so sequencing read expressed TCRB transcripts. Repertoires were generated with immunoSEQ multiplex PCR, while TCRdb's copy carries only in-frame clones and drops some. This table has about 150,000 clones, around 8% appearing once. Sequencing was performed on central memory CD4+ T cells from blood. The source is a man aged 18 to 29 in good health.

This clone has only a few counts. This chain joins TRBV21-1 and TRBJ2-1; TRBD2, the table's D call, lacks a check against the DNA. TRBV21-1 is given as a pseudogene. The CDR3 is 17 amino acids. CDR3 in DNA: TGTGCCAGCCAGGACAGGGAGATAGCGGGAGCCGACAATGAGCAGTTCTTC. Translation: CASQDREIAGADNEQFF.

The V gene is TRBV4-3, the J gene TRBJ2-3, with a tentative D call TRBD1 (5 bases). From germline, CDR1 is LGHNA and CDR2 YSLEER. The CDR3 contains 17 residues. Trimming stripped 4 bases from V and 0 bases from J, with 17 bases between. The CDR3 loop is CASSPWGQSTSTDTQYF. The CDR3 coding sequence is TGCGCCAGCAGCCCGTGGGGCCAGTCAACTAGCACAGATACGCAGTATTTT.

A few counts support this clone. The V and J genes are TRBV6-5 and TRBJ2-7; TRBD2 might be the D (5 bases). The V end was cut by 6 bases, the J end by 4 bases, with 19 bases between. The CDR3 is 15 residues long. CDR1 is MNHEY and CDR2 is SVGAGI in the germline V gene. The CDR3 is CASRPQEPGLYEQYF. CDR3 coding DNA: TGTGCCAGCAGACCACAAGAACCGGGGTTATACGAGCAGTACTTC.

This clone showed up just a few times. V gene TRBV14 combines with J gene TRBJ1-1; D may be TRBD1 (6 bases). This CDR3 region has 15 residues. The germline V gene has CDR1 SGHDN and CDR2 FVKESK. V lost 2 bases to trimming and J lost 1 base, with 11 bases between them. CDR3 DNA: TGTGCCAGCAGCCAATTCAGGACAGCGAACACTGAAGCTTTCTTT. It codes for CASSQFRTANTEAFF.

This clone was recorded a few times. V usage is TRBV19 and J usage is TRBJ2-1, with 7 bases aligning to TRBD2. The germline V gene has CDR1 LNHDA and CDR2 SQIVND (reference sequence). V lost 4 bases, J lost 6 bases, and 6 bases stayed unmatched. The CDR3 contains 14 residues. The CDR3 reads CASSKLASINEQFF. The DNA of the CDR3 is TGTGCCAGTAGTAAACTAGCGTCGATCAATGAGCAGTTCTTC. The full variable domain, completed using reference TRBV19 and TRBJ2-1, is DGGITQSPKYLFRKEGQNVTLSCEQNLNHDAMYWYRQDPGQGLRLIYYSQIVNDFQKGDIAEGYSVSREKKESFPLTVTSAQKNPTAFYLCASSKLASINEQFFGPGTRLTVL.

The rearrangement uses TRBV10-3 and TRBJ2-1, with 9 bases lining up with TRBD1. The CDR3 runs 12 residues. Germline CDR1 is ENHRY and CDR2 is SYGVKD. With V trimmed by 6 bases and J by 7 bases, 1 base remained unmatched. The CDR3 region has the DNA TGTGCCATCAGGGGACAGGGTAATGAGCAGTTCTTC. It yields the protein CAIRGQGNEQFF.

CDR3 DNA sequence: TGTGCCTGGAGGACCGGGACAGGGGAAGACGAGCAGTACTTC. The encoded protein is CAWRTGTGEDEQYF. The chain has TRBV30 and TRBJ2-5; 10 nucleotides line up with TRBD1. The better agreement between TRBJ2-7 and the DNA end casts doubt on the J call. The germline V gene encodes CDR1 GTSNPN and CDR2 SVGIG (reference sequence). The CDR3 is made up of 14 amino acids.

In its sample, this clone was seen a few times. CDR3 in DNA: TGTGCCAGCAGCTTCCAGGGGCTGGGAGGAAACACCATATATTTT. This codes for CASSFQGLGGNTIYF. The gene calls are TRBV7-2 and TRBJ1-3, with D maybe TRBD1 (6 bases). This CDR3 has 15 amino acids. Germline V gives CDR1 SGHTA, CDR2 FQGNSA. The V end lost 3 bases, the J end lost 4 bases, and 13 bases lay between the germline ends.

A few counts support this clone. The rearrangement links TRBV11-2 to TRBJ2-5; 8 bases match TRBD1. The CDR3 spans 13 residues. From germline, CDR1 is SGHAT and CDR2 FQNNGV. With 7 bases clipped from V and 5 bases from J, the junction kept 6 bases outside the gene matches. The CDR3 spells CASTATGAETQYF. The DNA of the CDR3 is TGTGCCAGCACGGCGACAGGGGCGGAGACCCAGTACTTC.

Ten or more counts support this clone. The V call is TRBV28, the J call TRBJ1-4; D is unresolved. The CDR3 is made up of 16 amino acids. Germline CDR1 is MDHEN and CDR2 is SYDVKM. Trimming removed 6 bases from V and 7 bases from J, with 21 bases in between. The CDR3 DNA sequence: TGTGCCAGCAGACAGCCTCAAGGAGGGATTCTTGAAAAACTGTTTTTT. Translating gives CASRQPQGGILEKLFF.

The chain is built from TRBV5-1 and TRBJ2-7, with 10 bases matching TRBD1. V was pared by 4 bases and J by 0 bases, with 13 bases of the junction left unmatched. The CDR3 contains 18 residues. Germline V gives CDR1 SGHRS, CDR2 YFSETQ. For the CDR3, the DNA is TGCGCCAGCAGCCCAAGGACAGGGGGGACCTTCAGCTCCTACGAGCAGTACTTC. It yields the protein CASSPRTGGTFSSYEQYF.

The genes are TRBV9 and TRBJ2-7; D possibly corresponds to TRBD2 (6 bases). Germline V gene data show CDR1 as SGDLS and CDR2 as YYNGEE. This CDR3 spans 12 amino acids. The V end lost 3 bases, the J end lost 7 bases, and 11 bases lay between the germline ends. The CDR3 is CASSEAGREQYF. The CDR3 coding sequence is TGTGCCAGCAGCGAGGCAGGGAGGGAGCAGTACTTC.

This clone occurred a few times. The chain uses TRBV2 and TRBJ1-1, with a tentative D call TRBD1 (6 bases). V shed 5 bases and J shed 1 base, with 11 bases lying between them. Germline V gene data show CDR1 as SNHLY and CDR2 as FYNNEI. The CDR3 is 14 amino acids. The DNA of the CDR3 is TGTGCCAGCAGTTACAGGGAGGGGAACACTGAAGCTTTCTTT. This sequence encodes CASSYREGNTEAFF.

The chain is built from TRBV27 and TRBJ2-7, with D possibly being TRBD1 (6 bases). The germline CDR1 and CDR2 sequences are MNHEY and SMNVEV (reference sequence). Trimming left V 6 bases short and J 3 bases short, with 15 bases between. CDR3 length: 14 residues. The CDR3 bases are TGTGCCAGCAGAACCCCAGGGGTTCGCTACGAGCAGTACTTC. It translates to CASRTPGVRYEQYF.

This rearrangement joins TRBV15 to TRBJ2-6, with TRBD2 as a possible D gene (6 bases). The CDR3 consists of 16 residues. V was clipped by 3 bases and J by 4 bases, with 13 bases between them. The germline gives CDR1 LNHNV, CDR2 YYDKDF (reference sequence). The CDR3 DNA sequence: TGTGCCACCAGCAGTGGACCGGGGGACGGGGCCAACGTCCTGACTTTC. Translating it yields CATSSGPGDGANVLTF.

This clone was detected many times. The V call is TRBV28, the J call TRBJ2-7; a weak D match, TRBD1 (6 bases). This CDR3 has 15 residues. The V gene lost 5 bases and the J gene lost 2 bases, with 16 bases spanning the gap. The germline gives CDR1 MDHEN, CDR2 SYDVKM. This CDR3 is CASSHGTPKAYEQYF. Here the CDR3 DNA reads TGTGCCAGCAGTCATGGGACACCGAAGGCCTACGAGCAGTACTTC.

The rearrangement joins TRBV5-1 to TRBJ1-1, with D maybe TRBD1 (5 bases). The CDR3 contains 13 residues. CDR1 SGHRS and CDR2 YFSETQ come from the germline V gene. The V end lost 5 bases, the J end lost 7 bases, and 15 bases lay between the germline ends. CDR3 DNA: TGCGCCAGCAGTCCGCCGGGGGGAATTGAAGCTTTCTTT. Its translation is CASSPPGGIEAFF. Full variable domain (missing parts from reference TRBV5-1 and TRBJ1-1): KAGVTQTPRYLIKTRGQQVTLSCSPISGHRSVSWYQQTPGQGLQFLFEYFSETQRNKGNFPGRFSGRQFSNSRSEMNVSTLELGDSALYLCASSPPGGIEAFFGQGTRLTVV.

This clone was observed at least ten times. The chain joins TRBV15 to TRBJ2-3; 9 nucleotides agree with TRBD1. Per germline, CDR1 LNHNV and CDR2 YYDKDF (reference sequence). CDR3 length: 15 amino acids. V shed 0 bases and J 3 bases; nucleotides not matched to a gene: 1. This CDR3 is CATSREQGATDTQYF. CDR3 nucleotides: TGTGCCACCAGCAGAGAACAGGGGGCTACAGATACGCAGTATTTT. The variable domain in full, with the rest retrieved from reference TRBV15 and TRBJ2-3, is DAMVIQNPRYQVTQFGKPVTLSCSQTLNHNVMYWYQQKSSQAPKLLFHYYDKDFNNEADTPDNFQSRRPNTSFCFLDIRSPGLGDTAMYLCATSREQGATDTQYFGPGTRLTVL.

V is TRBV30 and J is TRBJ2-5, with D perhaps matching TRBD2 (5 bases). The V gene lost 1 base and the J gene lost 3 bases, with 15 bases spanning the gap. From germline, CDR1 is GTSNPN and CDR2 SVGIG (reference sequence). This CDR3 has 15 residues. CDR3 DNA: TGTGCCTGGAGTGCCGGTCCCGGGAAAAAAGAGACCCAGTACTTC. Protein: CAWSAGPGKKETQYF.

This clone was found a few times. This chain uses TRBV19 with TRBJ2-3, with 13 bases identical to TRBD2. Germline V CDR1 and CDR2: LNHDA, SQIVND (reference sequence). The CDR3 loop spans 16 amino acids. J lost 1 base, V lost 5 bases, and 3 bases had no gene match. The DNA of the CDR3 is TGTGCCAGTAGTCCTGGGACTAGCGGGGGCACAGATACGCAGTATTTT. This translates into CASSPGTSGGTDTQYF. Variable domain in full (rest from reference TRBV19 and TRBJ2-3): DGGITQSPKYLFRKEGQNVTLSCEQNLNHDAMYWYRQDPGQGLRLIYYSQIVNDFQKGDIAEGYSVSREKKESFPLTVTSAQKNPTAFYLCASSPGTSGGTDTQYFGPGTRLTVL.

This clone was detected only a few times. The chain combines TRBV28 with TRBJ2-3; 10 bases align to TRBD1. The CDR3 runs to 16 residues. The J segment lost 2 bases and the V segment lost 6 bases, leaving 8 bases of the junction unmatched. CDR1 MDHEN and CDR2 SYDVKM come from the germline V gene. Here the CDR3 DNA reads TGTGCCAGCAGCTACGGGACAGGGGCTTTCACAGATACGCAGTATTTT. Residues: CASSYGTGAFTDTQYF.

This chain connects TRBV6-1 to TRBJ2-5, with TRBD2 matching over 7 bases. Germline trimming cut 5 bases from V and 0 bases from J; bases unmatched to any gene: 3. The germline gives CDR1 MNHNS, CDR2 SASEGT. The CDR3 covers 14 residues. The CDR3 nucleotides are TGTGCCAGCAGTACAACTAGCGACCAAGAGACCCAGTACTTC. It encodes CASSTTSDQETQYF.